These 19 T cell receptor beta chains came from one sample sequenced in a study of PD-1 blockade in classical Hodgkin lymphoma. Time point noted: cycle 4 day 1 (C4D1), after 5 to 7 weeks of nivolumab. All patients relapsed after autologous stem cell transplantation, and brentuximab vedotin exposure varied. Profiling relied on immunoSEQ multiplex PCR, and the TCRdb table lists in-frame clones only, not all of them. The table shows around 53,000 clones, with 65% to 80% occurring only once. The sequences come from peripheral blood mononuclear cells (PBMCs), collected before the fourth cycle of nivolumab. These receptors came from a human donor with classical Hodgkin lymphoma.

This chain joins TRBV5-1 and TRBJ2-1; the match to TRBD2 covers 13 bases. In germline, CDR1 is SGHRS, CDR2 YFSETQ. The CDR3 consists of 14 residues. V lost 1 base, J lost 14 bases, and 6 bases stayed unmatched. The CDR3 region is CASSLSTSGRTKFF. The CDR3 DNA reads TGCGCCAGCAGCTTGTCGACTAGCGGGAGGACGAAGTTCTTC.

CDR3 protein: CASSTRLTDTQYF. The DNA for the CDR3 is TGTGCCAGCAGCACACGACTCACAGATACGCAGTATTTT. This chain joins TRBV6-5 and TRBJ2-3; the D is unclear. From germline, CDR1 is MNHEY and CDR2 SVGAGI. The CDR3 runs to 13 residues. The germline V and J ends were trimmed by 6 bases and 2 bases, with 9 bases remaining between them.

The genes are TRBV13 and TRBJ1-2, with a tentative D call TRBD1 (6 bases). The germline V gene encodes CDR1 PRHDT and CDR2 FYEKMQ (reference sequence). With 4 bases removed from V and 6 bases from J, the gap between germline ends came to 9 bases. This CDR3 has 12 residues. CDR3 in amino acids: CASSSGDNGYTF. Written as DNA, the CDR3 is TGTGCCAGCAGCTCAGGGGACAATGGCTACACCTTC.

The DNA for the CDR3 is TGTGCCAGCAGTTTAAACGGGGACAGATCCTACGAGCAGTACTTC. It encodes CASSLNGDRSYEQYF. The chain combines TRBV27 with TRBJ2-7; 7 bases match TRBD1. The V gene end was trimmed by 2 bases and the J gene end by 1 base; junction bases not matched to a gene: 5. This CDR3 spans 15 amino acids. Germline CDR1 and CDR2: MNHEY and SMNVEV (reference sequence).

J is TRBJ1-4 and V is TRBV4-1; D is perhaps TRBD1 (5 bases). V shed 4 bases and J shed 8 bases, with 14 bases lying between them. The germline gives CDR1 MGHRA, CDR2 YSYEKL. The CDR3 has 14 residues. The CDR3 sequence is CASSLLGADEKLFF. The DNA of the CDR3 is TGCGCCAGCAGCCTACTAGGGGCGGACGAAAAACTGTTTTTT.

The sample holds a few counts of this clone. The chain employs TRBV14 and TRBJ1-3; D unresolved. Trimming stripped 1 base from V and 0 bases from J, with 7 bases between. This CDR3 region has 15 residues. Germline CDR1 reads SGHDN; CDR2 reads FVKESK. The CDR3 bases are TGTGCCAGCAGCCAAGTAACTACCTCTGGAAACACCATATATTTT. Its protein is CASSQVTTSGNTIYF.

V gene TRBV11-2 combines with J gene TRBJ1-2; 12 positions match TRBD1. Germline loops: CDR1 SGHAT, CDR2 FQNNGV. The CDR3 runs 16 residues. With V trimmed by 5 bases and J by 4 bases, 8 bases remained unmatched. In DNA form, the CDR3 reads TGTGCCAGCAGCCCTCCCGGGACAGGGGGCTTCTATGGCTACACCTTC. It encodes CASSPPGTGGFYGYTF.

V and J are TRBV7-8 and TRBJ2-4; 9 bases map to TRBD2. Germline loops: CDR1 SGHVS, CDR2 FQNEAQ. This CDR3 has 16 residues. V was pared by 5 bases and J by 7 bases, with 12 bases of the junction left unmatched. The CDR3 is CASSPPGREGRNIQYF. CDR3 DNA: TGTGCCAGCAGCCCTCCGGGGCGGGAGGGCCGCAACATTCAGTACTTC.

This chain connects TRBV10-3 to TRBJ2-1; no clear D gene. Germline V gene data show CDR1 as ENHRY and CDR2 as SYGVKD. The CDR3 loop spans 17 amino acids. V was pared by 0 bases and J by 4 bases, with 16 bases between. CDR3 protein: CAISESSWGRAYNEQFF. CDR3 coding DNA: TGTGCCATCAGTGAGTCGTCCTGGGGAAGGGCTTACAATGAGCAGTTCTTC.

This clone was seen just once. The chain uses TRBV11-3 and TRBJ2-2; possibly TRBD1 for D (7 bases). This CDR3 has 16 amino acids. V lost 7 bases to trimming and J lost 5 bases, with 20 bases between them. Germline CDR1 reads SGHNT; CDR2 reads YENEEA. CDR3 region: CASTGRGRTGTGELFF. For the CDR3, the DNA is TGTGCCAGCACCGGTAGGGGGAGGACAGGAACCGGGGAGCTGTTTTTT.

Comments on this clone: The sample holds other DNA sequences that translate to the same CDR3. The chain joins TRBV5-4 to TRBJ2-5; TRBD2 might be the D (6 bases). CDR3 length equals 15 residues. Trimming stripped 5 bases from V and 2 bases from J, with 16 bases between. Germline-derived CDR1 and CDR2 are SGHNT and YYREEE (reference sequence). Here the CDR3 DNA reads TGTGCCAGCAGGACCGGCGTGGGAGGACAAGAGACCCAGTACTTC. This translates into CASRTGVGGQETQYF.

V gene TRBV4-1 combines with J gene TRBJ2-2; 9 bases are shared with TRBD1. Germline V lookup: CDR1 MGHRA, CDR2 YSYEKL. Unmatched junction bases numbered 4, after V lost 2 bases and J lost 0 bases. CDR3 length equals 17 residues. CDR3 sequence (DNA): TGCGCCAGCAGCCAATTTGGGACAGGGACGAACACCGGGGAGCTGTTTTTT. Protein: CASSQFGTGTNTGELFF.

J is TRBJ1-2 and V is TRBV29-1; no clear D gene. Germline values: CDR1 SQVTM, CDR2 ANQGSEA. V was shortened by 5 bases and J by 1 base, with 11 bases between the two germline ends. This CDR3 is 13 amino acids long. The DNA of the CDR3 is TGCAGCGTTCAGGAGTGGGGTAACTATGGCTACACCTTC. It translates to CSVQEWGNYGYTF.

CDR3 in DNA: TGTGCCAGCAGCGTAGATCAGGTGACAAACTATGGCTACACCTTC. This encodes CASSVDQVTNYGYTF. The J gene is TRBJ1-2, the V gene TRBV9; no clear D gene. The V gene's germline CDR1 is SGDLS and CDR2 YYNGEE. Trimming cost V 0 bases and J 2 bases, with 11 bases left between them. The CDR3 extends over 15 amino acids.

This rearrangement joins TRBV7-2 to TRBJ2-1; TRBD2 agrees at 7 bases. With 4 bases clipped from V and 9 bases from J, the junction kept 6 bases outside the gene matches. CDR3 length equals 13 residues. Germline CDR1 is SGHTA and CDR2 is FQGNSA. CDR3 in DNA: TGTGCCAGCAGCTACGGACTAGTTCCTGAGCAGTTCTTC. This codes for CASSYGLVPEQFF.

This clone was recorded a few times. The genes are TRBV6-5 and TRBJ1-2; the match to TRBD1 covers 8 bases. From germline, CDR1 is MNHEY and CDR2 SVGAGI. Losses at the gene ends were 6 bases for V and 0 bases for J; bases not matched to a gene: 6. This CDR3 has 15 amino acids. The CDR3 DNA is TGTGCCAGCAGCCCTTACAGGGGGGCTAACTATGGCTACACCTTC. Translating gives CASSPYRGANYGYTF.

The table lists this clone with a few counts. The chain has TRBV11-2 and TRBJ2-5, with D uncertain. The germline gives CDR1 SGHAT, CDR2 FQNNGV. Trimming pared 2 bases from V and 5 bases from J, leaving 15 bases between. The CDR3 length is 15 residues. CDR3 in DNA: TGTGCCAGCAGCTTAATGGGTCAGACCTGGGAGACCCAGTACTTC. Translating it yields CASSLMGQTWETQYF.

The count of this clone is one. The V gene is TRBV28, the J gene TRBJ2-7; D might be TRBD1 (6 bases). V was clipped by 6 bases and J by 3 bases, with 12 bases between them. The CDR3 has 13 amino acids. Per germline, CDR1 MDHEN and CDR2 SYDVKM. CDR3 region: CASRVTGSYEQYF. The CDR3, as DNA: TGTGCCAGCAGGGTAACAGGGAGCTACGAGCAGTACTTC. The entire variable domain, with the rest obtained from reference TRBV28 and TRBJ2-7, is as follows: DVKVTQSSRYLVKRTGEKVFLECVQDMDHENMFWYRQDPGLGLRLIYFSYDVKMKEKGDIPEGYSVSREKKERFSLILESASTNQTSMYLCASRVTGSYEQYFGPGTRLTVT.

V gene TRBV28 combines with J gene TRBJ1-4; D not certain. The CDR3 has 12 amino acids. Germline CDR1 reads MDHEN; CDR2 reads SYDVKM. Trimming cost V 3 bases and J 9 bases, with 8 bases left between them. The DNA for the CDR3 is TGTGCCAGCAGTTTGATCAGGAAAAAACTGTTTTTT. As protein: CASSLIRKKLFF.